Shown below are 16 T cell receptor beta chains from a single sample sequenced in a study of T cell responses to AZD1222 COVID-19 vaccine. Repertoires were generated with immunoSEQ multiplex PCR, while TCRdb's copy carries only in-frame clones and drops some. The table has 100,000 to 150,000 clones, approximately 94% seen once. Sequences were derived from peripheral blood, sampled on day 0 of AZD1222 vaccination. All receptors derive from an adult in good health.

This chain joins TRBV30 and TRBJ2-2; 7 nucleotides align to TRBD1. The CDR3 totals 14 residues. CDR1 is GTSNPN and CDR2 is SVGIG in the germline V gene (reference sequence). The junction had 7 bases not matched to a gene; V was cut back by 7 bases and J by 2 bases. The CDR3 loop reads CASPGQTNTGELFF. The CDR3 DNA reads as TGTGCCTCCCCGGGACAGACAAACACCGGGGAGCTGTTTTTT.

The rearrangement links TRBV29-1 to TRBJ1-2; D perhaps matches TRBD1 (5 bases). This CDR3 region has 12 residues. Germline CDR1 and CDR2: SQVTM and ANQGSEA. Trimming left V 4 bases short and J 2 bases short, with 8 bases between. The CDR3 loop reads CSVGRDNYGYTF. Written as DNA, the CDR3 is TGCAGCGTTGGGAGGGACAACTATGGCTACACCTTC.

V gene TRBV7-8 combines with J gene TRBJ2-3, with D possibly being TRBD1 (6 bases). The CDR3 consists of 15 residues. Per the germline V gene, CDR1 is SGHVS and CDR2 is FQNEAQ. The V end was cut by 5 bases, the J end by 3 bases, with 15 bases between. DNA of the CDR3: TGTGCCAGCAGCCTTGGACAGTCGGGGACAGATACGCAGTATTTT. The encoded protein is CASSLGQSGTDTQYF.

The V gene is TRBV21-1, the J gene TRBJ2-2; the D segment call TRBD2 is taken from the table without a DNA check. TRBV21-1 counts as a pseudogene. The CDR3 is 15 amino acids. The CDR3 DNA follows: TGTGCCAGCGGTGGAGCGGGAGGAGGGAGCGGGGAGCTGTTTTTT. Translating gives CASGGAGGGSGELFF.

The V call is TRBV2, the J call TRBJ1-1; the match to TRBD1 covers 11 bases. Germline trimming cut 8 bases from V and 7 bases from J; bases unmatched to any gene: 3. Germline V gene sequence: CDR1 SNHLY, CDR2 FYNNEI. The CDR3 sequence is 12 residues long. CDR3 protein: CASWDRGNEAFF. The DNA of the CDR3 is TGTGCCAGCTGGGACAGGGGGAATGAAGCTTTCTTT. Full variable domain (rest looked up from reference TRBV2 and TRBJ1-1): EPEVTQTPSHQVTQMGQEVILRCVPISNHLYFYWYRQILGQKVEFLVSFYNNEISEKSEIFDDQFSVERPDGSNFTLKIRSTKLEDSAMYFCASWDRGNEAFFGQGTRLTVV.

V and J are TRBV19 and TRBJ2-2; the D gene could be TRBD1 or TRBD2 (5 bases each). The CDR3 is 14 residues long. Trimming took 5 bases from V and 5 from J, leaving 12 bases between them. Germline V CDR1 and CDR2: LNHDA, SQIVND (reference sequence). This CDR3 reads CASSPGPLTGELFF. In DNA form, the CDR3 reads TGTGCCAGTAGTCCGGGACCGTTAACCGGGGAGCTGTTTTTT.

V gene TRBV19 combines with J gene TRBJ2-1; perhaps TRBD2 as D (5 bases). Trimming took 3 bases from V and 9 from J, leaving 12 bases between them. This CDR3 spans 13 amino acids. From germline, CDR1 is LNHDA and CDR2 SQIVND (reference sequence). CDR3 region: CASSIGGEGEQFF. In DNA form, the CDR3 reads TGTGCCAGTAGTATTGGAGGAGAGGGTGAGCAGTTCTTC. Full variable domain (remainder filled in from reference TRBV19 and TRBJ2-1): DGGITQSPKYLFRKEGQNVTLSCEQNLNHDAMYWYRQDPGQGLRLIYYSQIVNDFQKGDIAEGYSVSREKKESFPLTVTSAQKNPTAFYLCASSIGGEGEQFFGPGTRLTVL.

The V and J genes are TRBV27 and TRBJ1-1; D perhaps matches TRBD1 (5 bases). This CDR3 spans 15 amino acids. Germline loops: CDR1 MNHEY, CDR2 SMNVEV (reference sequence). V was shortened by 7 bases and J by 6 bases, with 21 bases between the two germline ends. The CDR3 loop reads CASTPTAYSGAEAFF. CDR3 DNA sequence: TGTGCCAGCACACCGACAGCCTATTCGGGGGCTGAAGCTTTCTTT.

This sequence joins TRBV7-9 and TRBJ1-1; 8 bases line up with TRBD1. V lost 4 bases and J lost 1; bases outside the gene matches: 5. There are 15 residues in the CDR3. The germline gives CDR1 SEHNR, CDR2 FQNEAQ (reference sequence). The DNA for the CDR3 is TGTGCCAGCAGCTCCCTAGGGACAGGGAACACTGAAGCTTTCTTT. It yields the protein CASSSLGTGNTEAFF.

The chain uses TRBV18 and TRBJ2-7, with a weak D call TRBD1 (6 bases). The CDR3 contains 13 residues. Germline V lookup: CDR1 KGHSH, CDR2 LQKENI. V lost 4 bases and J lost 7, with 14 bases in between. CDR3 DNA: TGTGCCAGCTCACGACCACAGGGCGGAGAGCAGTACTTC. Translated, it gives CASSRPQGGEQYF.

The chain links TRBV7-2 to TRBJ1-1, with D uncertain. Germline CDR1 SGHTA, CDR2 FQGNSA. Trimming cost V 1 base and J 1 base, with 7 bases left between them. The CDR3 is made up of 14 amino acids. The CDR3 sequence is CASSLGAGNTEAFF. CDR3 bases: TGTGCCAGCAGCTTAGGGGCAGGGAACACTGAAGCTTTCTTT.

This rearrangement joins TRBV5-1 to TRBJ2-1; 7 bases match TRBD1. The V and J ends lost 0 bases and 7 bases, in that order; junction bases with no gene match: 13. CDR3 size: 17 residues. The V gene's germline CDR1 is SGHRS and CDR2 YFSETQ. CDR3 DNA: TGCGCCAGCAGCTTGGCAGGGGGTGTAAGGAATGGGAATGAGCAGTTCTTC. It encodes CASSLAGGVRNGNEQFF.

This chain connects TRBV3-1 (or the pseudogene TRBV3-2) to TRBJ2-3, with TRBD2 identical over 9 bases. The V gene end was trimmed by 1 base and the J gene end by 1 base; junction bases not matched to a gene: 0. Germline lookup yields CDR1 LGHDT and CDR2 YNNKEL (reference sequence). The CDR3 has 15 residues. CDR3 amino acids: CASSQGTSGTDTQYF. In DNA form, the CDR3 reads TGTGCCAGCAGCCAAGGGACTAGCGGCACAGATACGCAGTATTTT.

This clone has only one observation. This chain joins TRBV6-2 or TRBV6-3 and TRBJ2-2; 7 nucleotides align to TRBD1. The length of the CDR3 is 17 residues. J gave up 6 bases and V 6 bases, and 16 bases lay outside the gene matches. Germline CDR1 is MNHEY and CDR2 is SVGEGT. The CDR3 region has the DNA TGTGCCAGCAGCCCCTTCATCGGGACAGACCGCCCCGGGGAGCTGTTTTTT. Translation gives CASSPFIGTDRPGELFF.

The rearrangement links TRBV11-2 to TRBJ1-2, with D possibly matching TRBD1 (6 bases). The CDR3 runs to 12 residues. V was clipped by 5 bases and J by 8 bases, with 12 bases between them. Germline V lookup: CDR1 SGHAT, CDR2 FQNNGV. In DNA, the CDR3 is TGTGCCAGCAGCCGGGACATCCGAGGCTACACCTTC. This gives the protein CASSRDIRGYTF. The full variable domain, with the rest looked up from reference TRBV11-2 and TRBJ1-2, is EAGVAQSPRYKIIEKRQSVAFWCNPISGHATLYWYQQILGQGPKLLIQFQNNGVVDDSQLPKDRFSAERLKGVDSTLKIQPAKLEDSAVYLCASSRDIRGYTFGSGTRLTVV.

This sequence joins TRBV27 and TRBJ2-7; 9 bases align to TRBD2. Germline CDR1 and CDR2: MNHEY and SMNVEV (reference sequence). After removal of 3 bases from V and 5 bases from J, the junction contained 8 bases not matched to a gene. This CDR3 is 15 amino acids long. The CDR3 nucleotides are TGTGCCAGCAGTTTTCTAGCGGGATTTCCTAACGAGCAGTACTTC. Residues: CASSFLAGFPNEQYF.